This T cell receptor beta chain is from a study of T cells expressing NK-cell markers. Overall study context: The study drew TCR beta repertoires from sorted CD3+CD56+NKG2C+, CD3+CD56+NKG2C- and CD3+CD56-NKG2C+ T cells.

About this clonotype itself: As yet, its antigen is unknown.

Study results and limitations: Once again these clonotypes came out on top in the CD3+CD56-NKG2C+ fraction of several donors.

TCRdb reanalyzed the 5' RACE reads, giving one entry per CDR3 protein sequence and no DNA. Here the sample table reports 550,000 to 600,000 distinct CDR3 sequences. The clonotype originates from a man younger than 30 in good health. The source material was blood T cells: a sorted CD56 or NKG2C T cell subset, CD4+ or CD8+ T cells, or bulk PBMC T cells (not recorded which).

CDR3 region: CASTPRTGEITF. The V call is TRBV5-1, the J call TRBJ1-2; TCRdb indicates TRBD1, and absent DNA this call remains unverified. The CDR3 is 12 residues long. CDR1 SGHRS and CDR2 YFSETQ come from the germline V gene.